The present T cell receptor beta chain was sequenced within a study of CD8+ T cells in alopecia areata. Extracted RNA was reverse transcribed into cDNA, the sequencing template. Only in-frame clones appear in the TCRdb table, and some are missing; sequencing was by immunoSEQ multiplex PCR. The table records around 300,000 clones, about 60% of them present only once. Germline-derived CDR1 and CDR2 are SGHVS and FNYEAQ. After removal of 5 bases from V and 4 bases from J, the junction contained 9 bases not matched to a gene. This CDR3 contains 15 residues. Indicated treatment: oral pan-JAK inhibitor, 5-10 mg twice daily.

The receptor was isolated from a human donor with alopecia areata. Sequencing was performed on CD4+ T cells sorted from blood, taken at roughly week 52, from a patient treated with tofacitinib. The J gene is TRBJ2-7, the V gene TRBV7-6, with 9 bases lining up with TRBD1. CDR3 loop: CASSDSGTGRYEQYF. In DNA form, the CDR3 reads TGTGCCAGCAGCGATTCCGGGACAGGGAGGTACGAGCAGTACTTC.